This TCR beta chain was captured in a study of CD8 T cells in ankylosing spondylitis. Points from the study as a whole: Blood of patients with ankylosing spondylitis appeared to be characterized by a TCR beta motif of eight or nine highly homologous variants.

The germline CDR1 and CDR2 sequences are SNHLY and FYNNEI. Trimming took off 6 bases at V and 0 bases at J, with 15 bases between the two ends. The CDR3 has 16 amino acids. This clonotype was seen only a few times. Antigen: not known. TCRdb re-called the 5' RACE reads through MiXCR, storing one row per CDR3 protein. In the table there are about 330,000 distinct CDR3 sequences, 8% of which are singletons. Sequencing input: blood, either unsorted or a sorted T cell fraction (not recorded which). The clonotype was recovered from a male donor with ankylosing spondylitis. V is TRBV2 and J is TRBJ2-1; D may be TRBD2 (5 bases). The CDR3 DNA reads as TGTGCCAGCAGGGAGGACCCGACGAGCTCCTACAATGAGCAGTTCTTC. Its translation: CASREDPTSSYNEQFF.